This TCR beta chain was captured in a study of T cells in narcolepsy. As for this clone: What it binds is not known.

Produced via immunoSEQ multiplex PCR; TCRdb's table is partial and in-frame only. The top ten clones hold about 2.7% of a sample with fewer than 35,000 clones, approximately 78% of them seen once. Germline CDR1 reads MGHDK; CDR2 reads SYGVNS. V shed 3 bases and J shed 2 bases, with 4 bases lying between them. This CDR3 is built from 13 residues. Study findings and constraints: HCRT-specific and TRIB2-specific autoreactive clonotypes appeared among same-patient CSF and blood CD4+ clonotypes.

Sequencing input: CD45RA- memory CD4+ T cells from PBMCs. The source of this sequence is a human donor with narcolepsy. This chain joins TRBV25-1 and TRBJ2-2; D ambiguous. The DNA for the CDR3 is TGTGCCAGCAGTGATATAAACACCGGGGAGCTGTTTTTT. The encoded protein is CASSDINTGELFF.